The clone carrying this T cell receptor (beta chain) was counted a few times. The antigen is unknown. Germline V lookup: CDR1 LGHNA, CDR2 YSLEER. This CDR3 has 15 amino acids. V lost 0 bases to trimming and J lost 0 bases, with 8 bases between them. The data are from a study of T-cell memory formation after mild COVID-19. Overall study: TCR clustering was largely donor specific.

Amplification by 5'RACE using constant-segment primers produced TCR alpha and TCR beta cDNA libraries that carried sample barcodes and UMIs. Each CDR3 protein is one row after TCRdb ran MiXCR on the 5' RACE reads. The sample records roughly 250,000 distinct CDR3 sequences, about 16% being singletons. Study observations and caveats: Those CD4+ clones that contracted were mainly in CM and EM (CD8+ ones in EMRA). The authors did not confirm SARS-CoV-2 specificity of second-wave clones peaking day 37.

This clonotype was sampled from a man between 18 and 35 years old who had mild COVID-19 (a few samples of this study predate the infection). Cell type and time point are not known. Specimen: PBMCs or a T cell subset sorted from them (not recorded which). The chain employs TRBV4-3 and TRBJ2-5, with D unresolved. CDR3 sequence (DNA): TGCGCCAGCAGCCAAGATTTTCGGAACCAAGAGACCCAGTACTTC. Translation gives CASSQDFRNQETQYF.